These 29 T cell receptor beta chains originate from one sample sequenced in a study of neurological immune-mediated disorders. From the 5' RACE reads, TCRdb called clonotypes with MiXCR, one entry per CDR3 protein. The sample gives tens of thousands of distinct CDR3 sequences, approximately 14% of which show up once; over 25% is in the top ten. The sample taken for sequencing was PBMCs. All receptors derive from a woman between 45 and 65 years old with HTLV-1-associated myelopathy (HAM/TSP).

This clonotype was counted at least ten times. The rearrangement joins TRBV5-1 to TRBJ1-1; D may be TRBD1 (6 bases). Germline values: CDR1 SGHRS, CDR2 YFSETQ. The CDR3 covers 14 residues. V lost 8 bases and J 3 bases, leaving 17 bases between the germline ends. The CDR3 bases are TGCGCCAGTACCCAGCGGTCAGGGGACACTGAAGCTTTCTTT. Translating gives CASTQRSGDTEAFF.

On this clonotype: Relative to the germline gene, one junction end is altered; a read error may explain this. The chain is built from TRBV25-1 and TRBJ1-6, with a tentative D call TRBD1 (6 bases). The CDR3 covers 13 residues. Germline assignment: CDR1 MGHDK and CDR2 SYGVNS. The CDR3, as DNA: TGTGCCAGCAGTGGGACAGACAATTCACGCCTCCACTTT. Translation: CASSGTDNSRLHF.

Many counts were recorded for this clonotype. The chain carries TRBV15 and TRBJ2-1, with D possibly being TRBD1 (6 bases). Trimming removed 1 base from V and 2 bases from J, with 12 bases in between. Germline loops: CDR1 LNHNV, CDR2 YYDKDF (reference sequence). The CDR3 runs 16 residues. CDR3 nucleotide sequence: TGTGCCACCAGCAGAGTGGGGACACCTCCCTACAATGAGCAGTTCTTC. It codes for CATSRVGTPPYNEQFF.

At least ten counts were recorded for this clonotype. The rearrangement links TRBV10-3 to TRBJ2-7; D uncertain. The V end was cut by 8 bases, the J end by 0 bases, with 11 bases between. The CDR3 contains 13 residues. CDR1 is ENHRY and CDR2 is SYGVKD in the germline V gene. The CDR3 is CAIGVTLSYEQYF. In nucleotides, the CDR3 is TGTGCCATCGGGGTGACACTCTCCTACGAGCAGTACTTC.

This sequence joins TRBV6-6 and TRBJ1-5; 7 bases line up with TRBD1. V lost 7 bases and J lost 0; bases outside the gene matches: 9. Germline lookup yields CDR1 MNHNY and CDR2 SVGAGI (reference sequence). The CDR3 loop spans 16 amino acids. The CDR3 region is CASTFARGYSNQPQHF. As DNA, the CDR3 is TGTGCCAGCACTTTTGCCAGGGGGTATAGCAATCAGCCCCAGCATTTT.

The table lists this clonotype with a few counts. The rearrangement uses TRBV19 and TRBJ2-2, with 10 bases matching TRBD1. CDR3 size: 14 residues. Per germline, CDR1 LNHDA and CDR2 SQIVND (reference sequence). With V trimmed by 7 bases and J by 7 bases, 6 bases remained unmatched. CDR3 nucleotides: TGTGCCAGTAAAGGGACAGGGGTTAACGGGGAGCTGTTTTTT. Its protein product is CASKGTGVNGELFF.

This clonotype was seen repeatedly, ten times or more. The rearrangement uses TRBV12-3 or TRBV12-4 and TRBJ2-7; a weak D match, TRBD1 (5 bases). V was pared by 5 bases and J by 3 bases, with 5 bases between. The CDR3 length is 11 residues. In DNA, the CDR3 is TGTGCCAGCAGTACAGGCTACGAGCAGTACTTC. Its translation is CASSTGYEQYF.

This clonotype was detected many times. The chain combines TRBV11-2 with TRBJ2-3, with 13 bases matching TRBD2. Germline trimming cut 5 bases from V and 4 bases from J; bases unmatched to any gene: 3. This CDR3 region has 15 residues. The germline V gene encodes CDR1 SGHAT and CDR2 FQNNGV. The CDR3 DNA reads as TGTGCCAGCAGCCTGGGACTAGCGGGGTCAGATACGCAGTATTTT. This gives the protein CASSLGLAGSDTQYF.

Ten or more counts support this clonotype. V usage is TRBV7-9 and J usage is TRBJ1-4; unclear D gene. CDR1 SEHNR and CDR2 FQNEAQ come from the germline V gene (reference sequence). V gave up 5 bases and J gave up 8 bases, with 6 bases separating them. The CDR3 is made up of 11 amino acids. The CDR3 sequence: CASSPKEKLFF. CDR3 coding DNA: TGTGCCAGCAGCCCGAAGGAAAAACTGTTTTTT.

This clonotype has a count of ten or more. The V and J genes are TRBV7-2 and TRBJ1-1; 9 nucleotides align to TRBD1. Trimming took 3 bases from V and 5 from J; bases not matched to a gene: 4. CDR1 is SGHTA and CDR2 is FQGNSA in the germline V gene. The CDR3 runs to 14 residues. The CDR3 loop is CASSFTGGITEAFF. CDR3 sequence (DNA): TGTGCCAGCAGCTTTACAGGGGGCATAACTGAAGCTTTCTTT.

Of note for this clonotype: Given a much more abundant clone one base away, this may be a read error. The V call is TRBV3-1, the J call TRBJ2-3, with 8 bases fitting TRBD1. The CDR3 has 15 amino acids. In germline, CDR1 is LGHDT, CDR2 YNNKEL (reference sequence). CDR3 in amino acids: CANSQAGGLADTQYF. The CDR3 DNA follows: TGTGCCAACAGCCAAGCAGGGGGCCTAGCAGATACGCAGTATTTT.

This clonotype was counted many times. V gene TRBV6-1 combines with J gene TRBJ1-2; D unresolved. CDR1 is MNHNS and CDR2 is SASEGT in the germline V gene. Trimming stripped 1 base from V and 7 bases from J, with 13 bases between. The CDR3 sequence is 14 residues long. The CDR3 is CASSEVGTTRGYTF. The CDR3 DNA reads TGTGCCAGCAGTGAAGTGGGTACGACCCGTGGCTACACCTTC.

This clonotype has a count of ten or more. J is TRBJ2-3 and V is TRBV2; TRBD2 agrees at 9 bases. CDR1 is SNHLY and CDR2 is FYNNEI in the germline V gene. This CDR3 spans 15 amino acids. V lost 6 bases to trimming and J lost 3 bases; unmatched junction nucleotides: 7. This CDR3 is CASSSGTSLTDTQYF. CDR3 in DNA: TGTGCCAGCAGCTCCGGGACTAGCCTTACAGATACGCAGTATTTT.

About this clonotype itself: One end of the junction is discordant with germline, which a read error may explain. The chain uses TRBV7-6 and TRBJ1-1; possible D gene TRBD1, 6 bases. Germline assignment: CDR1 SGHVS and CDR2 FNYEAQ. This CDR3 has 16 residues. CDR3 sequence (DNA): TGTGCCAGCAGCTTGGGGAGGGGGGGCTTTAACACTGAATCTTTCTTT. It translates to CASSLGRGGFNTESFF.

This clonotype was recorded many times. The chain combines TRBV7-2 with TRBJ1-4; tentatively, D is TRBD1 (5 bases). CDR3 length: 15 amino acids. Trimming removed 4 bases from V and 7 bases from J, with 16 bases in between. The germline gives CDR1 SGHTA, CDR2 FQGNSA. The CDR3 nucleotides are TGTGCCAGCAGCTCAGGAGGAGGCGGGGGTGAAAAACTGTTTTTT. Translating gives CASSSGGGGGEKLFF.

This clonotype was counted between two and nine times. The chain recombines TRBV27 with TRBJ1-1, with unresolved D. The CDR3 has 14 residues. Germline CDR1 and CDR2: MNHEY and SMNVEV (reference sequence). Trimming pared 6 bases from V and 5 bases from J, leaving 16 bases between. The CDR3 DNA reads TGTGCCAGCAGACTGCCGAGCCCTGGGACTGAAGCTTTCTTT. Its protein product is CASRLPSPGTEAFF.

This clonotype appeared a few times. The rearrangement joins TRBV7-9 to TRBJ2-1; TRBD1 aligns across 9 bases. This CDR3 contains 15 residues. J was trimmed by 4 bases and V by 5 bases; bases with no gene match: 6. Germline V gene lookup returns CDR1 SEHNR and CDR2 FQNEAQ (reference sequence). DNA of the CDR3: TGTGCCAGCAGCCATAACAGGGGGCTGTACAATGAGCAGTTCTTC. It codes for CASSHNRGLYNEQFF.

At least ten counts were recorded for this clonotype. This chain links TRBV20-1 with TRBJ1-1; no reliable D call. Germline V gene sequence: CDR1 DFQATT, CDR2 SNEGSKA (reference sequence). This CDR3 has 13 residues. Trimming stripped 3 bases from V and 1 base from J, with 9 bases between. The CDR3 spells CSARARRNTEAFF. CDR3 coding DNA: TGCAGTGCTAGGGCCAGGAGGAACACTGAAGCTTTCTTT.

The CDR3 DNA sequence: TGTGCCAGCAGTGAAGCATGTCGAATACAGCCCCAGCATTTT. It translates to CASSEACRIQPQHF. The gene calls are TRBV2 and TRBJ1-5; D uncertain. This CDR3 is built from 14 residues. V was cut by 0 bases and J by 7 bases, with 10 bases left in between. Germline CDR1 reads SNHLY; CDR2 reads FYNNEI. The variable domain in full, completed from reference TRBV2 and TRBJ1-5, reads EPEVTQTPSHQVTQMGQEVILRCVPISNHLYFYWYRQILGQKVEFLVSFYNNEISEKSEIFDDQFSVERPDGSNFTLKIRSTKLEDSAMYFCASSEACRIQPQHFGDGTRLSIL.

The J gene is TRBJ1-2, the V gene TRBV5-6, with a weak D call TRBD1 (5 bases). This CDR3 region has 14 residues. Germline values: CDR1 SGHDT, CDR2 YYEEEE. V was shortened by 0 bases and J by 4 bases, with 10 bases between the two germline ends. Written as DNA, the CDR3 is TGTGCCAGCAGCTTGGACGGGGCTACCTATGGCTACACCTTC. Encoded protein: CASSLDGATYGYTF. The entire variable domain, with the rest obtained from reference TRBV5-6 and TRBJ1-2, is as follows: DAGVTQSPTHLIKTRGQQVTLRCSPKSGHDTVSWYQQALGQGPQFIFQYYEEEERQRGNFPDRFSGHQFPNYSSELNVNALLLGDSALYLCASSLDGATYGYTFGSGTRLTVV.

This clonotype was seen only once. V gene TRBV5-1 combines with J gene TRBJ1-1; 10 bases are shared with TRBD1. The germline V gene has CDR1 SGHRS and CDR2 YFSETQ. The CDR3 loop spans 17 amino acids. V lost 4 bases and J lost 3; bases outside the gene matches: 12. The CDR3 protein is CASSRVPGQGPDTEAFF. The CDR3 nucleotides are TGCGCCAGCAGCCGAGTCCCGGGACAGGGGCCCGACACTGAAGCTTTCTTT.

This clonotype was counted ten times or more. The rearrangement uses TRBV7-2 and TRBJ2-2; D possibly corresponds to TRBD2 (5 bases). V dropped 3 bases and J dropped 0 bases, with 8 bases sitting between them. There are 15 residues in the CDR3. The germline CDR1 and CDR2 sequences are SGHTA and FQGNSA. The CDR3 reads CASSFGGSNTGELFF. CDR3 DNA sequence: TGTGCCAGCAGCTTCGGCGGGTCGAACACCGGGGAGCTGTTTTTT.

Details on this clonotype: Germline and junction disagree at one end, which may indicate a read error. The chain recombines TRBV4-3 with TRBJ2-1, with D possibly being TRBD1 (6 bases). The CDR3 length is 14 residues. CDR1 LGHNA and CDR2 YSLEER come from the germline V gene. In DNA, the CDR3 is TGCGCCAGCAGCCAAGATTTAATACGGGACACCAAAAGGTTC. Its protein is CASSQDLIRDTKRF.

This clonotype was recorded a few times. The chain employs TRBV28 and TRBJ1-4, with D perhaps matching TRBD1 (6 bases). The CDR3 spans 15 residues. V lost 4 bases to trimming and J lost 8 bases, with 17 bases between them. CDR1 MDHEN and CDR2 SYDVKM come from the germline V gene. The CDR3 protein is CASSSQGGLSEKLFF. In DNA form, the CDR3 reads TGTGCCAGCAGTTCTCAAGGGGGGCTTAGCGAAAAACTGTTTTTT.

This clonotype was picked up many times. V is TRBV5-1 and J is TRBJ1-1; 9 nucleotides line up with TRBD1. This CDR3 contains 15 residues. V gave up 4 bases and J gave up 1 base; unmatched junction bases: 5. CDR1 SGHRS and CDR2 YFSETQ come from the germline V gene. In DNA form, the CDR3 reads TGCGCCAGCAGCCGGGGGGACAGGGAGAACACTGAAGCTTTCTTT. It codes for CASSRGDRENTEAFF.

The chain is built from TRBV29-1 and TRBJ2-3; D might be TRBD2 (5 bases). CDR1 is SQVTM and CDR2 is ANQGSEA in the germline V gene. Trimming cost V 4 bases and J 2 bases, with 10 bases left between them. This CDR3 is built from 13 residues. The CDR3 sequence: CSVVEGFTDTQYF. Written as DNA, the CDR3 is TGCAGCGTTGTCGAGGGTTTCACAGATACGCAGTATTTT.

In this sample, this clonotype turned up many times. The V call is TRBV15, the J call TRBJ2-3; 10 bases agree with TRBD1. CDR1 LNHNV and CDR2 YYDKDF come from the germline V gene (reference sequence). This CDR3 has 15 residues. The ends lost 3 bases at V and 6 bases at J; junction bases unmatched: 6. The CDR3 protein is CATSSRDRGHDTQYF. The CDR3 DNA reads TGTGCCACCAGCAGTAGGGACAGGGGTCATGATACGCAGTATTTT.

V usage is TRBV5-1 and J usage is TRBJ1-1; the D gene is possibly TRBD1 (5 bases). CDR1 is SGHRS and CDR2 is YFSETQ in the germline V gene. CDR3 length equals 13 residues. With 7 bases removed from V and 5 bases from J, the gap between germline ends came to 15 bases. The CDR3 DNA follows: TGCGCCAGCCGGGGGGGGGGTGAGACTGAAGCTTTCTTT. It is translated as CASRGGGETEAFF.

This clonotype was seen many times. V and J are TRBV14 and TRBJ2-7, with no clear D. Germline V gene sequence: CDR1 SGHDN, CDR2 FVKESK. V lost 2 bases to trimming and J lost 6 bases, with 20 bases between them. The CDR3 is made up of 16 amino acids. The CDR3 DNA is TGTGCCAGCAGCCAAAGATTTGGACCCCTCAAGGGCGAGCAGTACTTC. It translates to CASSQRFGPLKGEQYF.